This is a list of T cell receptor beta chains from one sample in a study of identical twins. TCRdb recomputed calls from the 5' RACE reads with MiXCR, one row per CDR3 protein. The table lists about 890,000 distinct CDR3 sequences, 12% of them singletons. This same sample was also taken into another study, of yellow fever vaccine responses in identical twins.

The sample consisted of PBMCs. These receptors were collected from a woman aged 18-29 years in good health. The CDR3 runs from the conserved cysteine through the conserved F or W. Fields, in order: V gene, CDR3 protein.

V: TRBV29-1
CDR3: CSVEDRGSSTDTQYF

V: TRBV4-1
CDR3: CASSQVRGSGVEQFF

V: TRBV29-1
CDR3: CSVMGLAGARGGNEQFF

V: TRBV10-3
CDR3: CAISESGTILAYEQYF

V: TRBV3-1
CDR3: CASKLGSQFGRETQYF

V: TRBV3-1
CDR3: CASSHPPSGEQFF

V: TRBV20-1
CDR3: CSAGRDRGKGELFF

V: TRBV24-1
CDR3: CATRTGLAGNTGELFF

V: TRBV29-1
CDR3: CSVEGLEVTGELFF

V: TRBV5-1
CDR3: CASSLLALAYLVQETQYF

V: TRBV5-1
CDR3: CASSSPPQPDTQYF

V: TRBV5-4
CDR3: CASSPKSGSNGEQFF

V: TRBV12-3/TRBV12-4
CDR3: CASNARDRMNTEAFF

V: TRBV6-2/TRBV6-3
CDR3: CASSYATGGRETQYF

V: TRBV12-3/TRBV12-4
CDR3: CASSLRQETQYF

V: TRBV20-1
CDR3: CSAIGGSNEQFF

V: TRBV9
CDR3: CASSAGLAQETQYF

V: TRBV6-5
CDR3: CASSYLDNTGSYEQYF

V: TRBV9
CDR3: CASSVWPTGGYEQYF

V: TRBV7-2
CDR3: CASRMIRNEQFF

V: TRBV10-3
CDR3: CAISEGETQYF

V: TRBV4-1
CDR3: CASSQGIGRSGNTIYF

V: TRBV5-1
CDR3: CASSFVDPGEAFF

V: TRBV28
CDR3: CASISGQDNTEAFF

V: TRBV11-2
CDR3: CASSLIGYANTGELFF

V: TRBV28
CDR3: CASSLPQGAVRETQYF

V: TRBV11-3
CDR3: CASSSPRGGSSYNEQFF

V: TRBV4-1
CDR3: CASSQPGPQMETQYF

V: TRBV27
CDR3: CASSPIQNTGELFF

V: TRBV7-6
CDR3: CASSPTTGGGTDTQYF

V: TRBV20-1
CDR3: CSARDLRVAETQYF

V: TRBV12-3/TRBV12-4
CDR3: CASSPNTGGYGYTF

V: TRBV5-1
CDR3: CASSETGDPPYEQYF

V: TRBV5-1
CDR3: CASSQGRSQETQYF

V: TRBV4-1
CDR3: CASSQLAGGPGYF

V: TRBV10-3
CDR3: CAISASKVQSTDTQYF

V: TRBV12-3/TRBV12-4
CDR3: CASSQDRKNTEAFF

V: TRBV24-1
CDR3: CATQRGPRDEQFF

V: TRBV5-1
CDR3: CASSPLARGNEQYF

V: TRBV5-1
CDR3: CASSLTVQLYNEQFF

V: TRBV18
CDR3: CARSLVLAWDNEQFF

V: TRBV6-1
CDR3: CASSEGRNTIYF

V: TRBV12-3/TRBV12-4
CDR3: CASSLDLSAYNEQFF

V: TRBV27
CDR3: CASSSTGKDEKLFF

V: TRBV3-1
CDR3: CASSQDGTRLNTEAFF

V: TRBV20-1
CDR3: CSARDSSGNNSPLHF

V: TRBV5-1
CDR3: CASKERGGDTGELFF

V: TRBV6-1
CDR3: CASTGNSNQPQHF

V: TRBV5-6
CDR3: CASSPGLATSLQFF